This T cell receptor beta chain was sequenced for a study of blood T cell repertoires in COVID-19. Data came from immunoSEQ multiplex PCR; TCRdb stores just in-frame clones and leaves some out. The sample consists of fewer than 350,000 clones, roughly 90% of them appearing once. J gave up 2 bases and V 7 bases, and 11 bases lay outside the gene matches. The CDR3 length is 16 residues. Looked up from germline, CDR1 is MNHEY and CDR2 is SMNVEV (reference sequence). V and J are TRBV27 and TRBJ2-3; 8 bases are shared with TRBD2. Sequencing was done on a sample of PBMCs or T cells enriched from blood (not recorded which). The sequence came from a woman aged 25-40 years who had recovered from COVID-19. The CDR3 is CASTPGTRGITDTQYF. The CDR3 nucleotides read TGTGCCAGCACTCCTGGGACTAGGGGGATCACAGATACGCAGTATTTT.